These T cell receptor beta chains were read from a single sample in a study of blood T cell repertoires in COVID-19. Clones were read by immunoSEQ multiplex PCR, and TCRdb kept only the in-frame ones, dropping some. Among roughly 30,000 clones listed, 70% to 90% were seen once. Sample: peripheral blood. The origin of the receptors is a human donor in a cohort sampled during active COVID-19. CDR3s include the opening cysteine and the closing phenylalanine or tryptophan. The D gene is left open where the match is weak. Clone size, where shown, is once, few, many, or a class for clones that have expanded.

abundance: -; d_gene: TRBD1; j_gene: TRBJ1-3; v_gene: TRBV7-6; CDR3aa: CASSLERGQGDSGNTIYF; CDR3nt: TGTGCCAGCAGCTTAGAGAGGGGGCAGGGAGACTCTGGAAACACCATATATTTT
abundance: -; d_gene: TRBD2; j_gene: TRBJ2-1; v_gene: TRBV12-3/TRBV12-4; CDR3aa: CASSFRGGNEQFF; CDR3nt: TGTGCCAGCAGTTTCCGGGGGGGCAATGAGCAGTTCTTC
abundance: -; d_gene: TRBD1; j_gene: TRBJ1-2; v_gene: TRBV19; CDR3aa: CASSTLDRDYGYTF; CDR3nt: TGTGCCAGTAGTACTCTGGACAGGGACTATGGCTACACCTTC
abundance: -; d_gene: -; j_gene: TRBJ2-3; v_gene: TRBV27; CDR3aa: CASNTPGKFDTQYF; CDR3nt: TGTGCCAGCAATACCCCGGGAAAGTTCGATACGCAGTATTTT
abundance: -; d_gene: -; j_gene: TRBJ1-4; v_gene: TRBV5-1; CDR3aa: CASRTGTSNEKLFF; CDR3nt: TGCGCCAGCAGGACCGGGACATCTAATGAAAAACTGTTTTTT
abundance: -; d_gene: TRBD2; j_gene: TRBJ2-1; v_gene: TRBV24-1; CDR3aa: CATSDPGLAPNEQFF; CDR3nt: TGTGCCACCAGTGACCCCGGACTAGCGCCCAATGAGCAGTTCTTC
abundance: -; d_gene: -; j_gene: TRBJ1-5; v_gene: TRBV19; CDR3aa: CASTAGSIGPQHF; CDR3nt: TGTGCCAGTACGGCGGGGTCAATCGGTCCCCAGCATTTT
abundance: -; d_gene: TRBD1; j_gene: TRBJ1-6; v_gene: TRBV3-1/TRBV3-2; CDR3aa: CASSQGTGVGSPLHF; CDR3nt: TGTGCCAGCAGCCAGGGGACAGGGGTCGGTTCACCCCTCCACTTT
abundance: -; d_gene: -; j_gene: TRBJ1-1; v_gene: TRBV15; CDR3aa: CATSTRQTKAFF; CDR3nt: TGTGCCACCAGCACCCGACAAACGAAAGCTTTCTTT
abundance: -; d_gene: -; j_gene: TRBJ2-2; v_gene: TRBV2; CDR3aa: CASSEGGRVTGELFF; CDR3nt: TGTGCCAGCAGTGAAGGGGGCAGGGTTACCGGGGAGCTGTTTTTT
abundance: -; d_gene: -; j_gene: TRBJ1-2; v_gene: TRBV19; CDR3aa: CASSPQDYGYTF; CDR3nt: TGTGCCAGTAGTCCACAGGACTATGGCTACACCTTC
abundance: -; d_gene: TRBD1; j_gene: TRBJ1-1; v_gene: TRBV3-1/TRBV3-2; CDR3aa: CASSPRTGAEAFF; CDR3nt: TGTGCCAGCAGCCCTCGGACAGGGGCTGAAGCTTTCTTT
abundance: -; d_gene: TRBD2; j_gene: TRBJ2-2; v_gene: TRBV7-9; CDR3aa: CASSPAGGGELFF; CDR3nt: TGTGCCAGCAGCCCAGCGGGGGGCGGGGAGCTGTTTTTT
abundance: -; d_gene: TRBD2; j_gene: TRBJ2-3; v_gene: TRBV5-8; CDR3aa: CASSPLLTSGGTDTQYF; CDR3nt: TGTGCCAGCAGCCCCTTGCTCACTAGCGGGGGGACAGATACGCAGTATTTT
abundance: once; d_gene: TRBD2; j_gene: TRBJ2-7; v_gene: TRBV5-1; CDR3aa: CASSSREASYEQYF; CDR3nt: TGCGCCAGCAGTTCTCGGGAGGCGAGCTACGAGCAGTACTTC
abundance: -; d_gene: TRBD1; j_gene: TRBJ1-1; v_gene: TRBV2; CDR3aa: CASRGGGEEAFF; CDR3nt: TGTGCCAGCAGAGGGGGCGGTGAGGAAGCTTTCTTT
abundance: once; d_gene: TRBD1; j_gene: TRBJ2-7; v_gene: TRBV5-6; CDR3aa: CASSPGGLGSYEQYF; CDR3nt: TGTGCCAGCAGCCCAGGGGGCCTGGGCTCCTACGAGCAGTACTTC
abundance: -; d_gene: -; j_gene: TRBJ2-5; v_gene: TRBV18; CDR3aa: CASSPPVGETQYF; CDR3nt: TGTGCCAGCTCACCACCAGTCGGTGAGACCCAGTACTTC
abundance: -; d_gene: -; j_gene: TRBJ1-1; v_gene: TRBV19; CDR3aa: CATGKQGGSTEAFF; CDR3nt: TGTGCCACCGGCAAACAGGGTGGGAGCACTGAAGCTTTCTTT
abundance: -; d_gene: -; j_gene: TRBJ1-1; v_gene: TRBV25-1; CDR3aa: CASTQGRGTEAFF; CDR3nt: TGTGCCAGTACCCAGGGCCGAGGCACTGAAGCTTTCTTT
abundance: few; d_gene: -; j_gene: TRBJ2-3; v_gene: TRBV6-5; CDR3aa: CASSYKQGGILYF; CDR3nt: TGTGCCAGCAGTTATAAACAGGGTGGGATATTGTATTTT
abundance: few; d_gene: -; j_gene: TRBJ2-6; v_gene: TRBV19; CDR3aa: CASRRGGVSQGANVLTF; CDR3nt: TGTGCCAGCCGACGTGGAGGGGTCTCTCAAGGGGCCAACGTCCTGACTTTC
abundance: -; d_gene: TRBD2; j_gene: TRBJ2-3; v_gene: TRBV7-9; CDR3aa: CASSSTGTSGSTDTQYF; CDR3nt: TGTGCCAGCAGCTCAACCGGGACTAGCGGGAGCACAGATACGCAGTATTTT
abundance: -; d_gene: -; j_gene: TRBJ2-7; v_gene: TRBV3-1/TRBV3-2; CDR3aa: CASSRSGQPANGQYF; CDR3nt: TGTGCCAGCAGCCGATCAGGACAGCCGGCAAACGGGCAGTACTTC
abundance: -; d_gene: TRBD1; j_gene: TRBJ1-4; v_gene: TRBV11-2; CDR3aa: CASSMAGTGAEKLFF; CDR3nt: TGTGCCAGCAGCATGGCCGGGACAGGTGCGGAAAAACTGTTTTTT
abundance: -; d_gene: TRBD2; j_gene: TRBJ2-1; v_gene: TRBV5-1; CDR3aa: CASSGEPGLAANEQFF; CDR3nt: TGCGCCAGCAGCGGGGAACCGGGACTAGCAGCGAATGAGCAGTTCTTC
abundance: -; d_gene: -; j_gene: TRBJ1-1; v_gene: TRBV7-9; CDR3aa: CASTSEYPNTEAFF; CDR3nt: TGTGCCAGCACCTCCGAGTACCCGAACACTGAAGCTTTCTTT
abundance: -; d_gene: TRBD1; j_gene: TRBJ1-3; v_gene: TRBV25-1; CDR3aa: CASTGGAGNTIYF; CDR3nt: TGTGCCAGTACAGGGGGTGCCGGAAACACCATATATTTT
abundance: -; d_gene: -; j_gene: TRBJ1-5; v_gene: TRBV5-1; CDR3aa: CASSLSDGGNQPQHF; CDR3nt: TGCGCCAGCAGCTTGTCTGACGGAGGCAATCAGCCCCAGCATTTT
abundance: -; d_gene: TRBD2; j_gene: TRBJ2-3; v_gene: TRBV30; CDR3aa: CAWSALAGPTDTQYF; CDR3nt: TGTGCCTGGAGTGCCCTAGCGGGGCCCACAGATACGCAGTATTTT
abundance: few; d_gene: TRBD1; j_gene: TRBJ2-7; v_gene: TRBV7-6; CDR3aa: CASSSGTGYGEQYF; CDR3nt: TGTGCCAGCAGCTCCGGGACAGGGTACGGCGAGCAGTACTTC
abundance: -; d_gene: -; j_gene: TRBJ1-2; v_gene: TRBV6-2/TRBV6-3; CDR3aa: CASRPITGTGGYTF; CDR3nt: TGTGCCAGCAGACCTATAACAGGGACGGGCGGCTACACCTTC
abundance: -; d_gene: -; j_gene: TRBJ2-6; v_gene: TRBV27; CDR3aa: CASSSLGSGANVLTF; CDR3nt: TGTGCCAGCAGTTCCCTCGGGTCTGGGGCCAACGTCCTGACTTTC
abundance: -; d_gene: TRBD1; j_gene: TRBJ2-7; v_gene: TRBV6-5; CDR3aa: CASYSAGTGGREQYF; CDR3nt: TGTGCCAGCTACTCGGCCGGGACAGGGGGCCGCGAGCAGTACTTC
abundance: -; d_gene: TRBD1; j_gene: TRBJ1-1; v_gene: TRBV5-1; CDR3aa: CASSLEGQGASTEAFF; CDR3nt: TGCGCCAGCAGCTTGGAGGGGCAGGGGGCAAGCACTGAAGCTTTCTTT
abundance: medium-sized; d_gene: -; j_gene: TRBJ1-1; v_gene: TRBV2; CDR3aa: CASSVGSAGTEAFF; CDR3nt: TGTGCCAGCAGTGTAGGGTCGGCGGGCACTGAAGCTTTCTTT